This record covers a single TCR beta chain. The data were taken from a study of TIL therapy for anti-PD-1-resistant metastatic lung cancer. Overall study: Median tumor mutation burden was under 1.9 mutations per megabase.

Time point of the sample: pre-treatment sample, taken before nivolumab and TIL therapy. The immunoSEQ assay was v3. The table came from immunoSEQ multiplex PCR; TCRdb's copy has only in-frame clones and leaves some out. Seen here are 30,000 or so clones, 74% observed once, and the top ten hold less than 3%. The sequencing here drew on blood, taken at baseline. The receptor's source is a woman between 30 and 80 years old with non-small cell lung cancer.

The CDR3 sequence: CASSIQGRGTGELFF. The CDR3 region has the DNA TGTGCCAGCAGCATACAGGGGAGGGGCACCGGGGAGCTGTTTTTT. This chain connects TRBV5-4 to TRBJ2-2; the D gene could be TRBD1 or TRBD2 (7 bases each). The V gene lost 4 bases and the J gene lost 4 bases, with 14 bases spanning the gap. This CDR3 has 15 residues. The germline V gene encodes CDR1 SGHNT and CDR2 YYREEE (reference sequence).